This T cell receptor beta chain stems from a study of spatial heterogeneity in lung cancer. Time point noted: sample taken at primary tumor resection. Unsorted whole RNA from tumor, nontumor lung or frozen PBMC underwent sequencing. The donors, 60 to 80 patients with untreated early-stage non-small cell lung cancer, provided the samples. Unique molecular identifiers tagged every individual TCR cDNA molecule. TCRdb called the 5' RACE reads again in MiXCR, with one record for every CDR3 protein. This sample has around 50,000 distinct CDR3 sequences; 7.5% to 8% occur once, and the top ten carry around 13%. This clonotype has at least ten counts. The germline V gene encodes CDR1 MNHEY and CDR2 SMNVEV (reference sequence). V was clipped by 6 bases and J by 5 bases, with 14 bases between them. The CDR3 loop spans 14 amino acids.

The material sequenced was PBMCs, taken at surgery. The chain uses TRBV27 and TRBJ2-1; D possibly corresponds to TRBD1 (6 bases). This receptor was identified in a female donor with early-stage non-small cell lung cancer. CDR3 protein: CASRTQGIDNEQFF. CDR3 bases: TGTGCCAGCAGGACACAGGGAATCGACAATGAGCAGTTCTTC.